The rows below give T cell receptor beta chains drawn from one sample of a study of blood T cell repertoires in COVID-19. Assay used: immunoSEQ multiplex PCR; TCRdb lists only in-frame clones, some missing. Of over 200,000 clones in the sample, approximately 84% were seen once. The specimen was peripheral blood. The receptors come from a man older than 75 with acute or convalescent COVID-19. The CDR3 runs from the conserved cysteine through the conserved F or W. Fields, in order: J gene, V gene, D gene, CDR3 DNA, CDR3 protein. D genes are given only for firm matches.

TRBJ2-3 | TRBV5-4 | TRBD2 | TGTGCCAGCAGCCCAGGGACTAGCGGCACAGATACGCAGTATTTT | CASSPGTSGTDTQYF
TRBJ2-5 | TRBV29-1 | . | TGCAGCGTTGGAAGGGGGGGAAGGTTTGAGACCCAGTACTTC | CSVGRGGRFETQYF
TRBJ2-1 | TRBV24-1 | TRBD1 | TGTGCCACGGGACAGGGGGTCTCCTACAATGAGCAGTTCTTC | CATGQGVSYNEQFF
TRBJ1-2 | TRBV27 | TRBD1 | TGTGCCAGCAGAGAAGACAGGGGAGGAACGAGCTACACCTTC | CASREDRGGTSYTF
TRBJ2-7 | TRBV5-8 | TRBD2 | TGTGCCAGCAGCTTGGCCGGGAGGTGGCCCTACGAGCAGTACTTC | CASSLAGRWPYEQYF
TRBJ1-1 | TRBV30 | TRBD1 | TGTGCCTGGAGCGTCGAGGGCCGGCAGGGGGCTGAAGCTTTCTTT | CAWSVEGRQGAEAFF
TRBJ1-1 | TRBV9 | TRBD1 | TGTGCCAGCAGCGTAGAGCCAGGGGGCTCCACTGAAGCTTTCTTT | CASSVEPGGSTEAFF
TRBJ1-5 | TRBV7-2 | TRBD1 | TGTGCCAGCAGGGCCCAGGGGGCTAAACAGCCCCAGCATTTT | CASRAQGAKQPQHF
TRBJ2-5 | TRBV6-2/TRBV6-3 | . | TGTGCCAGCAGTCTACGCTCCGGGGGACAAGAGACCCAGTACTTC | CASSLRSGGQETQYF
TRBJ2-1 | TRBV10-2 | TRBD2 | TGCGCCAGCAGCGAAACCGGGACTAGCGGAAAGGAGCAGTTCTTC | CASSETGTSGKEQFF
TRBJ2-1 | TRBV4-2 | TRBD1 | TGTGCCAGCAGCCAAGATGCCGGCGGACAGGAAAGGGGGCTTGAGCAGTTCTTC | CASSQDAGGQERGLEQFF
TRBJ1-1 | TRBV18 | . | TGTGCCAGCTCACCACCTGTGTTAAGCGCCTTTTCAGCTTTCTTT | CASSPPVLSAFSAFF
TRBJ2-3 | TRBV24-1 | . | TGTGCCACCAGTGACGGTCCCCTGCGCACGCAGTATTTT | CATSDGPLRTQYF
TRBJ2-3 | TRBV4-1 | TRBD2 | TGCGCCAGCAGCCCTCCGGGACTAGTGACAGATACGCAGTATTTT | CASSPPGLVTDTQYF
TRBJ1-6 | TRBV18 | TRBD1 | TGTGCCAGCTCGATCGACAGGGAATCTTCACCCCTCCACTTT | CASSIDRESSPLHF
TRBJ2-5 | TRBV28 | TRBD1 | TGTGCCAGCAGTGTCAACAGGGGGCTAGGTGAGACCCAGTACTTC | CASSVNRGLGETQYF